The clone carrying this T cell receptor beta chain was seen repeatedly, ten times or more. The record originates from a study of neurological immune-mediated disorders. The germline V gene has CDR1 DFQATT and CDR2 SNEGSKA (reference sequence). The CDR3 covers 14 residues. The trim removed 6 bases at V and 5 bases at J, leaving 11 bases unmatched. One entry per CDR3 protein, called by TCRdb with MiXCR from the 5' RACE reads. Of about 21,000 distinct CDR3 sequences in the sample, approximately 15% were seen once. V and J are TRBV20-1 and TRBJ2-5; TRBD2 aligns across 8 bases. Sequencing was performed on PBMCs. The TCR sequence derives from a female donor with HTLV-1-associated myelopathy (HAM/TSP). In DNA, the CDR3 is TGCAGTGCCCAGGACACCCGGGGGGGGGAGACCCAGTACTTC. Its protein is CSAQDTRGGETQYF.